Below are 13 T cell receptor beta chains sequenced from a single sample in a study of cytomegalovirus exposure and HLA in healthy donors. Produced via immunoSEQ multiplex PCR; TCRdb's table is partial and in-frame only. Here the sample spans 100,000 to 150,000 clones, about nine tenths being singletons. The sequencing input was PBMCs. The receptor set was obtained from a man aged 25-40 years in good health and CMV-seronegative.

The chain employs TRBV14 and TRBJ1-2; 9 nucleotides match TRBD1. Germline assignment: CDR1 SGHDN and CDR2 FVKESK. J was trimmed by 4 bases and V by 3 bases; bases with no gene match: 12. The CDR3 has 17 amino acids. The CDR3: CASSQMGQGAVGYGYTF. The DNA of the CDR3 is TGTGCCAGCAGCCAGATGGGACAGGGCGCGGTCGGCTATGGCTACACCTTC.

The chain carries TRBV5-1 and TRBJ2-1; 12 positions match TRBD2. The V gene end was trimmed by 0 bases and the J gene end by 9 bases; junction bases not matched to a gene: 10. Germline CDR1 SGHRS, CDR2 YFSETQ. The CDR3 consists of 17 residues. CDR3 nucleotides: TGCGCCAGCAGCTTGGGGCCTAGCGGGAGGGCCCCTCCTGAGCAGTTCTTC. Amino acid sequence: CASSLGPSGRAPPEQFF.

This sequence joins TRBV7-9 and TRBJ2-1; no reliable D call. V lost 8 bases, J lost 8 bases, and 13 bases lay in between. The CDR3 spans 12 residues. CDR1 and CDR2 from the germline V gene are SEHNR and FQNEAQ (reference sequence). The CDR3 bases are TGTGCCAGCTCTGGAATCCGGGATGAGCAGTTCTTC. The encoded protein is CASSGIRDEQFF.

The chain recombines TRBV5-1 with TRBJ2-1; 9 nucleotides align to TRBD2. CDR1 and CDR2 from the germline V gene are SGHRS and YFSETQ. Losses at the gene ends were 1 base for V and 9 bases for J; bases not matched to a gene: 11. This CDR3 is built from 16 residues. In nucleotides, the CDR3 is TGCGCCAGCAGCTTGTTGGGGTCAGCGGGAGGCAGTGAGCAGTTCTTC. Translation gives CASSLLGSAGGSEQFF.

The chain carries TRBV5-1 and TRBJ2-5; 8 bases agree with TRBD1. CDR1 is SGHRS, CDR2 YFSETQ, per germline. The CDR3 totals 17 residues. Losses at the gene ends were 4 bases for V and 1 base for J; bases not matched to a gene: 12. CDR3 bases: TGCGCCAGCAGCCCACAGGGGGTTGGCACTGTCCAAGAGACCCAGTACTTC. It encodes CASSPQGVGTVQETQYF.

The chain couples TRBV30 to TRBJ2-1, with D perhaps matching TRBD2 (5 bases). From germline, CDR1 is GTSNPN and CDR2 SVGIG (reference sequence). CDR3 length equals 13 residues. Trimming removed 5 bases at V and 5 bases at J, with 13 bases between. Written as DNA, the CDR3 is TGTGCCTGGCTAGCCCCCGCCCACAATGAGCAGTTCTTC. Its protein product is CAWLAPAHNEQFF.

The chain is built from TRBV5-1 and TRBJ2-5; a possible D gene is TRBD1 (6 bases). V lost 0 bases and J 4 bases, leaving 16 bases between the germline ends. The CDR3 is 16 residues long. Germline V CDR1 and CDR2: SGHRS, YFSETQ. The CDR3 coding sequence is TGCGCCAGCAGCTTGGGGTGGTCCAGGGGAGTAGAGACCCAGTACTTC. Translation gives CASSLGWSRGVETQYF.

This clone was recorded at least ten times. This chain connects TRBV2 to TRBJ1-4; 7 bases map to TRBD1. The V gene end was trimmed by 6 bases and the J gene end by 4 bases; junction bases not matched to a gene: 8. Germline CDR1 reads SNHLY; CDR2 reads FYNNEI. There are 15 residues in the CDR3. Here the CDR3 reads CASRAPGQYNEKLFF. CDR3 DNA sequence: TGTGCCAGCAGGGCTCCGGGACAGTATAATGAAAAACTGTTTTTT.

The V call is TRBV7-2, the J call TRBJ2-7, with TRBD2 matching over 8 bases. Germline V gene sequence: CDR1 SGHTA, CDR2 FQGNSA. The ends lost 5 bases at V and 4 bases at J; junction bases unmatched: 10. CDR3 length: 15 residues. The CDR3 DNA reads as TGTGCCAGCAGCCGCGGGGGGAAGCCGGGGTACGAGCAGTACTTC. It translates to CASSRGGKPGYEQYF.

The chain uses TRBV9 and TRBJ2-1; 9 nucleotides line up with TRBD2. Germline loops: CDR1 SGDLS, CDR2 YYNGEE. CDR3 size: 19 residues. The ends lost 3 bases at V and 0 bases at J; junction bases unmatched: 13. CDR3 residues: CASSDPTSGVESSYNEQFF. The CDR3 nucleotides read TGTGCCAGCAGCGACCCGACTAGCGGAGTTGAGAGCTCCTACAATGAGCAGTTCTTC.

This sequence joins TRBV5-5 and TRBJ1-4; 7 nucleotides align to TRBD1. Unmatched junction bases numbered 7, after V lost 4 bases and J lost 4 bases. This CDR3 comprises 15 residues. Germline loops: CDR1 SGHKS, CDR2 YYEKEE (reference sequence). CDR3 coding DNA: TGTGCCAGCAGCCGAGGGGGCCAGTTTAATGAAAAACTGTTTTTT. The encoded protein is CASSRGGQFNEKLFF.

This chain joins TRBV4-1 and TRBJ2-3; 10 bases fit TRBD2. CDR1 and CDR2 from the germline V gene are MGHRA and YSYEKL. Trimming took 2 bases from V and 5 from J; bases not matched to a gene: 10. The CDR3 has 17 residues. The CDR3 is CASSQINLAGVQDTQYF. The CDR3 nucleotides read TGCGCCAGCAGCCAAATTAACCTAGCGGGAGTACAAGATACGCAGTATTTT.

The sample holds one count of this clone. V is TRBV6-5 and J is TRBJ2-3, with 8 bases aligning to TRBD1. Trimming cost V 7 bases and J 5 bases; bases outside gene matches: 8. Per the germline V gene, CDR1 is MNHEY and CDR2 is SVGAGI. The CDR3 sequence is 14 residues long. CDR3 region: CASTLDREEDTQYF. The CDR3 DNA follows: TGTGCCAGCACCCTGGACAGGGAAGAAGATACGCAGTATTTT.